This TCR beta chain appears in the sequencing data of a study of OX40 agonist ivuxolimab in advanced cancers. The table lists this clone with a count of one. Generated by immunoSEQ multiplex PCR, the TCRdb table keeps only in-frame clones and is missing some. This table holds about 44,000 clones, over 80% found once. Per the germline V gene, CDR1 is SGHTS and CDR2 is YDEGEE. The CDR3 is made up of 13 amino acids. V trimming: 6 bases; J trimming: 9 bases; junction bases outside the gene matches: 9. The starting material was CD4+ or CD8+ T cells sorted from blood, obtained in a trial of the OX40 agonist ivuxolimab. This clonotype was obtained from an adult with an advanced solid tumor such as melanoma, head and neck, liver or kidney cancer. The V and J genes are TRBV5-8 and TRBJ1-5; 7 bases are shared with TRBD1. The CDR3 sequence is CASTIQGPTPQHF. The CDR3 bases are TGTGCCAGCACCATACAGGGGCCAACGCCCCAGCATTTT.